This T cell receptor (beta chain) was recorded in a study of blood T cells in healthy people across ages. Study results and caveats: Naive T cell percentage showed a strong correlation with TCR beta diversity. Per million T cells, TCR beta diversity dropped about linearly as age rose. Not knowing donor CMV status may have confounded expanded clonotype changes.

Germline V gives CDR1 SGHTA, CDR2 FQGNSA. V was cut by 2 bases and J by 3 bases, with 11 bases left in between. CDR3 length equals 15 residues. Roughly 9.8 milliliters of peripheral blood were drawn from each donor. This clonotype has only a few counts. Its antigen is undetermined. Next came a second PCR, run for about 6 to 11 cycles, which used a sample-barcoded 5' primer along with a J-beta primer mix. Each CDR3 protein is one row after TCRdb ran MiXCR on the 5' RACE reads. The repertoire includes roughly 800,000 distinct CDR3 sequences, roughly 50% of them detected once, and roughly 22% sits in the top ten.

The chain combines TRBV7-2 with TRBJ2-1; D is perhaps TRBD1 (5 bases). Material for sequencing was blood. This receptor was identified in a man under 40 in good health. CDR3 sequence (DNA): TGTGCCAGCAGCTTAACCCGAGACAGCTACAATGAGCAGTTCTTC. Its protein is CASSLTRDSYNEQFF.